These 6 T cell receptor beta chains came from one sample sequenced in a study of OX40 agonist ivuxolimab in advanced cancers. The method was immunoSEQ multiplex PCR; TCRdb's version includes in-frame clones alone and lacks a portion of them. This table holds about 100,000 clones, about 84% found once. Sequences were derived from CD4+ or CD8+ T cells sorted from blood, sampled in a trial of the OX40 agonist ivuxolimab. The receptors were gathered from an adult with an advanced solid tumor such as melanoma, head and neck, liver or kidney cancer.

A single count supports this clone. V is TRBV9 and J is TRBJ2-1, with TRBD2 matching 8 bases. With V trimmed by 4 bases and J by 7 bases, 4 bases remained unmatched. Germline V lookup: CDR1 SGDLS, CDR2 YYNGEE. The CDR3 runs 13 residues. CDR3 in DNA: TGTGCCAGCAGCTATAGCGGGGCTAATGAGCAGTTCTTC. Its protein product is CASSYSGANEQFF.

The V call is TRBV5-1, the J call TRBJ2-6, with a weak D call TRBD1 (5 bases). The CDR3 is made up of 15 amino acids. Trimming took off 4 bases at V and 0 bases at J, with 8 bases between the two ends. Germline V gene data show CDR1 as SGHRS and CDR2 as YFSETQ. The CDR3 bases are TGCGCCAGCAGCCCCCAGGGCTCTGGGGCCAACGTCCTGACTTTC. Its translation is CASSPQGSGANVLTF.

V gene TRBV11-2 combines with J gene TRBJ2-7, with 7 nucleotides matching TRBD1. Germline CDR1 reads SGHAT; CDR2 reads FQNNGV. CDR3 length equals 13 residues. J lost 8 bases, V lost 1 base, and 5 bases had no gene match. For the CDR3, the DNA is TGTGCCAGCAGCTTAGCTGAGACAGGGAAGCAGTACTTC. Protein product: CASSLAETGKQYF.

Written as DNA, the CDR3 is TGTGCCAGCAGCGTAGCTCCCAGCGGGGTCCCCAGGGCAGATACGCAGTATTTT. This translates into CASSVAPSGVPRADTQYF. The chain employs TRBV9 and TRBJ2-3, with 7 bases lining up with TRBD2. The CDR3 length is 18 residues. Looked up from germline, CDR1 is SGDLS and CDR2 is YYNGEE. With 0 bases clipped from V and 4 bases from J, the junction kept 14 bases outside the gene matches.

CDR3 in DNA: TGTGCCAAAAGGGACCACTCCTTTCGGTGCGGGGAGCTGTTTTTT. Amino acids: CAKRDHSFRCGELFF. This chain uses TRBV21-1 with TRBJ2-2. TRBV21-1 is termed a pseudogene. This CDR3 comprises 15 residues.

The chain joins TRBV7-2 to TRBJ2-7; unclear D gene. This CDR3 comprises 12 residues. Per germline, CDR1 SGHTA and CDR2 FQGNSA. Deletions cut 4 bases from V and 6 bases from J, with 10 bases between. The CDR3 sequence is CASSSGPGEQYF. As DNA, the CDR3 is TGTGCCAGCAGCTCCGGACCCGGCGAGCAGTACTTC.